This T cell receptor (beta chain) appears in the sequencing data of a study of radiotherapy plus CTLA-4 blockade in lung cancer. The study, taken as a whole, reports: Per reports, early blood T cell clone dynamics, plus interferon-beta, forecast response most strongly.

Assay: immunoSEQ multiplex PCR; the TCRdb copy retains only in-frame clones and omits some. This table has tens of thousands of clones, around 84% appearing once. The germline CDR1 and CDR2 sequences are MNHEY and SVGAGI. Trimming left V 5 bases short and J 6 bases short, with 13 bases between. This CDR3 region has 13 residues. This clone was picked up one time. The antigen is undetermined. CTLA-4 blockade using ipilimumab, together with focal radiation, was received by patients with chemo-refractory metastatic non-small-cell lung cancer. The rearrangement links TRBV6-5 to TRBJ1-2; D is ambiguous. The input for sequencing was peripheral blood, taken from a patient treated with radiotherapy plus ipilimumab. The receptor comes from a human donor with non-small cell lung cancer that progressed on radiotherapy plus ipilimumab. The DNA for the CDR3 is TGTGCCAGCAGTACTACAGCCTTAAATGGCTACACCTTC. This encodes CASSTTALNGYTF.